These 27 T cell receptor beta chains came from one sample sequenced in a study of identical twins. TCRdb itself ran the 5' RACE reads through MiXCR, one entry per CDR3 protein. The sample yields under 900,000 distinct CDR3 sequences, 15% to 20% seen once. These data were also reused for a study on T cells expressing NK-cell markers.

Sequencing was performed on PBMCs. The receptors derive from a woman aged 18-29 years in good health.

The chain is built from TRBV20-1 and TRBJ2-5, with 8 bases that match TRBD1. The CDR3 runs to 14 residues. V dropped 6 bases and J dropped 3; count of bases not matched to a gene: 9. Looked up from germline, CDR1 is DFQATT and CDR2 is SNEGSKA (reference sequence). DNA of the CDR3: TGCAGTGCAAGGAACGACAGGGGTGAAGAGACCCAGTACTTC. Translating it yields CSARNDRGEETQYF.

The table lists this clonotype with a few counts. The J gene is TRBJ2-1, the V gene TRBV7-2; D remains ambiguous. Germline V gene lookup returns CDR1 SGHTA and CDR2 FQGNSA. Trimming took off 5 bases at V and 4 bases at J, with 18 bases between the two ends. This CDR3 has 16 amino acids. CDR3 bases: TGTGCCAGCAGCCCAGCTAGTGACGGGCTTTACAATGAGCAGTTCTTC. This encodes CASSPASDGLYNEQFF.

CDR3 loop: CASSIGVDTQYF. The DNA for the CDR3 is TGCGCCAGCAGTATAGGGGTAGATACGCAGTATTTT. The V call is TRBV5-1, the J call TRBJ2-3; D is perhaps TRBD1 (5 bases). Per germline, CDR1 SGHRS and CDR2 YFSETQ. The CDR3 is 12 residues long. Trimming shortened V by 5 bases and J by 5 bases, and 9 bases separated the two germline ends.

This clonotype has more than one count but fewer than ten. The genes are TRBV20-1 and TRBJ2-7; D is possibly TRBD2 (6 bases). In germline, CDR1 is DFQATT, CDR2 SNEGSKA (reference sequence). The V end lost 2 bases, the J end lost 3 bases, and 8 bases lay between the germline ends. This CDR3 contains 12 residues. CDR3 sequence (DNA): TGCAGTGCTAGACTAGCGCTCTACGAGCAGTACTTC. Its protein product is CSARLALYEQYF.

The sample holds a few counts of this clonotype. The rearrangement joins TRBV20-1 to TRBJ2-6, with TRBD1 identical over 11 bases. V shed 1 base and J 2 bases; nucleotides not matched to a gene: 10. The CDR3 is 19 residues long. CDR1 DFQATT and CDR2 SNEGSKA come from the germline V gene (reference sequence). Written as DNA, the CDR3 is TGCAGTGCTAGAGTTGCCGGGACAGGGGGTAACGCTGGGGCCAACGTCCTGACTTTC. Encoded protein: CSARVAGTGGNAGANVLTF.

The chain recombines TRBV20-1 with TRBJ1-3, with TRBD1 as a possible D gene (5 bases). The V end was cut by 4 bases, the J end by 0 bases, with 13 bases between. Germline lookup yields CDR1 DFQATT and CDR2 SNEGSKA (reference sequence). The CDR3 covers 15 residues. The CDR3 protein is CSAIGGRGSGNTIYF. The CDR3 DNA is TGCAGTGCTATTGGAGGGAGGGGCTCTGGAAACACCATATATTTT.

This sequence joins TRBV6-2 or TRBV6-3 and TRBJ1-1, with D maybe TRBD1 (6 bases). Trimming pared 2 bases from V and 8 bases from J, leaving 18 bases between. Germline values: CDR1 MNHEY, CDR2 SVGEGT. The CDR3 has 15 amino acids. In DNA, the CDR3 is TGTGCCAGCAGTTACGGGGCAGGGGAAGTTTCGGAAGCTTTCTTT. Amino acid sequence: CASSYGAGEVSEAFF.

This clonotype was counted a single time. The rearrangement uses TRBV7-3 and TRBJ2-5; 7 bases are shared with TRBD2. V dropped 5 bases and J dropped 1; count of bases not matched to a gene: 7. Germline values: CDR1 SGHTA, CDR2 FQGTGA. The CDR3 extends over 15 amino acids. The CDR3 nucleotides read TGTGCCAGCAGCCCGACTAGCCTCCGCCAAGAGACCCAGTACTTC. Its protein product is CASSPTSLRQETQYF.

The V call is TRBV10-2, the J call TRBJ2-7, with TRBD2 identical over 7 bases. Germline lookup yields CDR1 WSHSY and CDR2 SAAADI. V shed 4 bases, J shed 0 bases, and the junction held 12 bases outside the gene matches. CDR3 length equals 17 residues. CDR3 nucleotides: TGCGCCAGCAGTGCCCTAGCGGAGGATCCCGCCTCCTACGAGCAGTACTTC. Translated: CASSALAEDPASYEQYF.

This clonotype has only a few counts. V gene TRBV24-1 combines with J gene TRBJ2-2, with 7 bases lining up with TRBD2. With 5 bases clipped from V and 1 base from J, the junction kept 12 bases outside the gene matches. This CDR3 region has 18 residues. Germline V lookup: CDR1 KGHDR, CDR2 SFDVKD. CDR3 DNA: TGTGCCACCAGTGGGCCGGGAAAGACTAGCCAGAACACCGGGGAGCTGTTTTTT. It translates to CATSGPGKTSQNTGELFF.

This clonotype showed up just a few times. V usage is TRBV12-3 or TRBV12-4 and J usage is TRBJ2-1; D remains ambiguous. Between the trimmed V and J ends, which lost 9 bases and 0 bases, there was a span of 12 bases. This CDR3 is built from 14 residues. CDR3 protein: CASKTSTSYNEQFF. The DNA for the CDR3 is TGTGCCAGTAAAACCTCTACCTCCTACAATGAGCAGTTCTTC.

The rearrangement links TRBV7-2 to TRBJ2-3, with 8 bases identical to TRBD2. Germline CDR1 and CDR2: SGHTA and FQGNSA. CDR3 size: 17 residues. J was trimmed by 4 bases and V by 5 bases; bases with no gene match: 14. CDR3 loop: CASSQRLQAGVADTQYF. The CDR3 DNA reads TGTGCCAGCAGCCAACGTCTACAAGCGGGAGTGGCAGATACGCAGTATTTT. Based on the CDR3 plus reference TRBV7-2 and TRBJ2-3, the full variable domain is GAGVSQSPSNKVTEKGKDVELRCDPISGHTALYWYRQSLGQGLEFLIYFQGNSAPDKSGLPSDRFSAERTGGSVSTLTIQRTQQEDSAVYLCASSQRLQAGVADTQYFGPGTRLTVL.

The gene calls are TRBV4-1 and TRBJ2-7; 8 bases fit TRBD2. This CDR3 is built from 15 residues. The V segment lost 6 bases and the J segment 0 bases; nucleotides outside the gene matches: 7. Germline values: CDR1 MGHRA, CDR2 YSYEKL. As DNA, the CDR3 is TGCGCCAGCAGTGAGACGGGGGGGAGCTCCTACGAGCAGTACTTC. Its protein is CASSETGGSSYEQYF.

This clonotype was counted ten times or more. The chain uses TRBV5-1 and TRBJ2-1, with D uncertain. The CDR3 sequence is 13 residues long. Trimming removed 4 bases from V and 4 bases from J, with 9 bases in between. CDR1 SGHRS and CDR2 YFSETQ come from the germline V gene. The CDR3 spells CASSIDTYNEQFF. CDR3 in DNA: TGCGCCAGCAGCATAGACACATACAATGAGCAGTTCTTC. Full variable domain (missing parts from reference TRBV5-1 and TRBJ2-1): KAGVTQTPRYLIKTRGQQVTLSCSPISGHRSVSWYQQTPGQGLQFLFEYFSETQRNKGNFPGRFSGRQFSNSRSEMNVSTLELGDSALYLCASSIDTYNEQFFGPGTRLTVL.

The chain recombines TRBV20-1 with TRBJ2-1; the match to TRBD2 covers 10 bases. The V and J ends lost 4 bases and 10 bases, in that order; junction bases with no gene match: 7. Germline CDR1 and CDR2: DFQATT and SNEGSKA (reference sequence). The CDR3 consists of 13 residues. The CDR3 loop is CSATLAGAREQFF. For the CDR3, the DNA is TGCAGTGCTACTCTAGCGGGAGCACGGGAGCAGTTCTTC.

The chain is built from TRBV9 and TRBJ2-1; D uncertain. V was cut by 0 bases and J by 6 bases, with 10 bases left in between. The CDR3 runs to 14 residues. Germline values: CDR1 SGDLS, CDR2 YYNGEE. CDR3 in amino acids: CASSVGRATNEQFF. The CDR3 coding sequence is TGTGCCAGCAGCGTAGGTCGGGCTACCAATGAGCAGTTCTTC.

The V call is TRBV15, the J call TRBJ2-7, with a tentative D call TRBD2 (5 bases). The CDR3 consists of 13 residues. Per the germline V gene, CDR1 is LNHNV and CDR2 is YYDKDF (reference sequence). V was cut by 0 bases and J by 7 bases, with 10 bases left in between. The CDR3 protein is CATSRDWTGEQYF. In DNA, the CDR3 is TGTGCCACCAGCAGAGATTGGACGGGGGAGCAGTACTTC.

The V gene is TRBV5-6, the J gene TRBJ1-4, with a weak D call TRBD1 (5 bases). CDR3 length: 15 residues. The ends were cut back, 0 bases at V and 5 bases at J, with 11 bases in the middle. The germline V gene encodes CDR1 SGHDT and CDR2 YYEEEE. CDR3 in DNA: TGTGCCAGCAGCTTGGGTAGGGGATGGAATGAAAAACTGTTTTTT. This translates into CASSLGRGWNEKLFF. The whole variable domain, filled in from reference TRBV5-6 and TRBJ1-4, reads DAGVTQSPTHLIKTRGQQVTLRCSPKSGHDTVSWYQQALGQGPQFIFQYYEEEERQRGNFPDRFSGHQFPNYSSELNVNALLLGDSALYLCASSLGRGWNEKLFFGSGTQLSVL.

This clonotype occurred a few times. The chain is built from TRBV20-1 and TRBJ2-3; the D is unclear. CDR3 length equals 15 residues. Trimming cost V 0 bases and J 2 bases, with 12 bases left between them. Germline-derived CDR1 and CDR2 are DFQATT and SNEGSKA (reference sequence). CDR3 residues: CSARDLKDHTDTQYF. CDR3 coding DNA: TGCAGTGCTAGAGATTTAAAGGATCACACAGATACGCAGTATTTT.

The rearrangement uses TRBV6-2 or TRBV6-3 and TRBJ2-7; 8 nucleotides agree with TRBD1. Germline V CDR1 and CDR2: MNHEY, SVGEGT. The CDR3 runs to 16 residues. V dropped 0 bases and J dropped 4; count of bases not matched to a gene: 8. The CDR3 spells CASSYSSRGPGYEQYF. Written as DNA, the CDR3 is TGTGCCAGCAGTTACTCGAGCAGGGGGCCGGGATACGAGCAGTACTTC.

V is TRBV12-3 or TRBV12-4 and J is TRBJ2-3, with D hard to call. V was clipped by 6 bases and J by 7 bases, with 11 bases between them. This CDR3 contains 12 residues. DNA for the CDR3: TGTGCCAGCAGCTACTACCGGAATACGCAGTATTTT. Protein: CASSYYRNTQYF.

This clonotype appeared a few times. The V and J genes are TRBV7-2 and TRBJ2-7, with TRBD1 matching 9 bases. The germline CDR1 and CDR2 sequences are SGHTA and FQGNSA. The CDR3 is 15 amino acids. The ends lost 5 bases at V and 1 base at J; junction bases unmatched: 6. As DNA, the CDR3 is TGTGCCAGCAGCAGACGGGGACAGGGATCCTACGAGCAGTACTTC. Translating gives CASSRRGQGSYEQYF.

This clonotype was observed a handful of times. This chain uses TRBV12-3 or TRBV12-4 with TRBJ1-2, with D perhaps TRBD1 (5 bases). V lost 8 bases, J lost 2 bases, and 18 bases lay in between. The CDR3 has 15 amino acids. This chain's CDR3 is CASLYSGHENYGYTF. DNA of the CDR3: TGTGCCAGCCTCTACTCCGGACACGAGAACTATGGCTACACCTTC.

The chain is built from TRBV6-2 or TRBV6-3 and TRBJ2-7, with D uncertain. The CDR3 runs to 13 residues. Trimming stripped 5 bases from V and 12 bases from J, with 20 bases between. Germline values: CDR1 MNHEY, CDR2 SVGEGT. In DNA, the CDR3 is TGTGCCAGCAGTCGCCTACAAAGCAGTAGGGTGTACTTC. Translation: CASSRLQSSRVYF.

This clonotype was found once. V gene TRBV6-1 combines with J gene TRBJ2-7, with 10 positions matching TRBD1. Germline CDR1 reads MNHNS; CDR2 reads SASEGT. This CDR3 has 15 amino acids. Germline trimming cut 6 bases from V and 5 bases from J; bases unmatched to any gene: 10. The CDR3 loop reads CASREIWTGGDEQYF. CDR3 nucleotides: TGTGCCAGCAGGGAGATATGGACAGGGGGGGACGAGCAGTACTTC.

This chain connects TRBV5-1 to TRBJ2-1, with 11 bases aligning to TRBD2. CDR3 size: 16 residues. V dropped 0 bases and J dropped 6; count of bases not matched to a gene: 5. Germline lookup yields CDR1 SGHRS and CDR2 YFSETQ. CDR3 sequence: CASSLETSGKINEQFF. In DNA form, the CDR3 reads TGCGCCAGCAGCTTGGAGACTAGCGGGAAGATCAATGAGCAGTTCTTC.

J is TRBJ2-3 and V is TRBV20-1; no definite D call. The germline V gene encodes CDR1 DFQATT and CDR2 SNEGSKA (reference sequence). The CDR3 has 16 amino acids. Trimming pared 1 base from V and 3 bases from J, leaving 17 bases between. CDR3 in DNA: TGCAGTGCTAGAGGGAGAGCCTACCTGAAAACAGATACGCAGTATTTT. Its protein product is CSARGRAYLKTDTQYF.